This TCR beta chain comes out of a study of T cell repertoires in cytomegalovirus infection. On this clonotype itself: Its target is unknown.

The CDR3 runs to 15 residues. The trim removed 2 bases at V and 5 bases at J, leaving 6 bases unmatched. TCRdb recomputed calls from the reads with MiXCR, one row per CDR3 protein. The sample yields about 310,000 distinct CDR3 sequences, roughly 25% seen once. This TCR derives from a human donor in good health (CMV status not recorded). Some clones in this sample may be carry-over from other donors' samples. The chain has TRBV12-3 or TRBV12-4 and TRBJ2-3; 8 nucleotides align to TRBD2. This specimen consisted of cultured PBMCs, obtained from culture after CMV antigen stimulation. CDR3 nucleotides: TGTGCCAGCAGTTTAAGAAGCGGGAGTAAAGATACGCAGTATTTT. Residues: CASSLRSGSKDTQYF.